The 30 T cell receptor beta chains below all came from one sample that was sequenced in a study of OX40 agonist ivuxolimab in advanced cancers. The library was generated by the immunoSEQ multiplex PCR assay. The immuneACCESS repertoire file appears here via TCRdb, limited to in-frame rearrangements. These files lack a portion of the clones; in checked studies, under half of the deficit traces to unresolved V genes, and the cause of the others is not known. The sample table shows 77,000 or so clones, and 86% are seen once. The ten largest clones represent less than 0.8% of the sample. Sequencing used CD4+ or CD8+ T cells sorted from blood, obtained in a trial of the OX40 agonist ivuxolimab. These receptors were taken from an adult with an advanced solid tumor such as melanoma, head and neck, liver or kidney cancer.

V and J are TRBV5-8 and TRBJ2-3; D is possibly TRBD2 (5 bases). The germline V gene has CDR1 SGHTS and CDR2 YDEGEE. This CDR3 spans 16 amino acids. Trimming removed 4 bases at V and 2 bases at J, with 17 bases between. This chain's CDR3 is CASSSGRSEHTDTQYF. CDR3 DNA: TGTGCCAGCAGCAGTGGACGTAGCGAACACACAGATACGCAGTATTTT.

Only one count was recorded for this clone. CDR3: CASRTGLETQYF. The CDR3 DNA follows: TGTGCCAGCCGGACAGGGCTGGAGACCCAGTACTTC. J is TRBJ2-5 and V is TRBV28; 8 bases match TRBD1. V dropped 8 bases and J dropped 5; count of bases not matched to a gene: 4. The CDR3 has 12 amino acids. Germline V gene lookup returns CDR1 MDHEN and CDR2 SYDVKM.

The chain combines TRBV18 with TRBJ2-1; 7 bases map to TRBD2. Trimming removed 2 bases from V and 8 bases from J; junction bases left unmatched: 9. Per the germline V gene, CDR1 is KGHSH and CDR2 is LQKENI. This CDR3 spans 15 amino acids. DNA for the CDR3: TGTGCCAGCTCACCAGCACTAGCGTCCGGGGATGAGCAGTTCTTC. This codes for CASSPALASGDEQFF. The whole variable domain, remainder taken from reference TRBV18 and TRBJ2-1, is NAGVMQNPRHLVRRRGQEARLRCSPMKGHSHVYWYRQLPEEGLKFMVYLQKENIIDESGMPKERFSAEFPKEGPSILRIQQVVRGDSAAYFCASSPALASGDEQFFGPGTRLTVL.

The V call is TRBV11-3, the J call TRBJ2-1; D call uncertain. Germline CDR1 SGHNT, CDR2 YENEEA. This CDR3 contains 14 residues. Trimming left V 0 bases short and J 6 bases short, with 9 bases between. CDR3 amino acids: CASSLDQASNEQFF. The DNA for the CDR3 is TGTGCCAGCAGCTTAGATCAGGCTAGCAATGAGCAGTTCTTC.

This clone came up once. The rearrangement joins TRBV5-4 to TRBJ1-2; 7 nucleotides match TRBD1. Germline V gene data show CDR1 as SGHNT and CDR2 as YYREEE (reference sequence). The junction had 4 bases not matched to a gene; V was cut back by 2 bases and J by 0 bases. This CDR3 has 15 residues. The CDR3 DNA reads TGTGCCAGCAGCTTTGGGACAGACGCTAACTATGGCTACACCTTC. As protein: CASSFGTDANYGYTF.

This rearrangement joins TRBV10-3 to TRBJ1-5, with a weak D call TRBD1 (6 bases). The ends were cut back, 5 bases at V and 4 bases at J, with 12 bases in the middle. The CDR3 runs 14 residues. Germline CDR1 ENHRY, CDR2 SYGVKD. This CDR3 is CAISLGGLNQPQHF. The DNA of the CDR3 is TGTGCCATCAGTTTAGGGGGGCTAAATCAGCCCCAGCATTTT.

J is TRBJ2-2 and V is TRBV10-1; D is ambiguous. This CDR3 spans 14 amino acids. Germline values: CDR1 WNHNN, CDR2 SYGVQD (reference sequence). Trimming removed 2 bases at V and 7 bases at J, with 11 bases between. The CDR3 DNA reads as TGCGCCAGCAGTGAGATGAGTAAAGACGGGGAGCTGTTTTTT. Its protein is CASSEMSKDGELFF.

The chain is built from TRBV14 and TRBJ2-7, with D perhaps TRBD1 or TRBD2 (5 bases each). Trimming left V 1 base short and J 4 bases short, with 8 bases between. In germline, CDR1 is SGHDN, CDR2 FVKESK. This CDR3 contains 13 residues. CDR3 residues: CASSQGGTYEQYF. The CDR3 DNA reads as TGTGCCAGCAGCCAAGGGGGGACGTACGAGCAGTACTTC.

The chain links TRBV2 to TRBJ2-7; D gene unclear. V was clipped by 7 bases and J by 0 bases, with 7 bases between them. The CDR3 runs to 12 residues. Germline CDR1 is SNHLY and CDR2 is FYNNEI. DNA for the CDR3: TGTGCCAGCAATACAGCCTCCTACGAGCAGTACTTC. Amino acid sequence: CASNTASYEQYF.

The chain is built from TRBV11-2 and TRBJ2-2; D may match TRBD1 or TRBD2 (6 bases each). The V end lost 0 bases, the J end lost 3 bases, and 14 bases lay between the germline ends. This CDR3 spans 17 amino acids. CDR1 SGHAT and CDR2 FQNNGV come from the germline V gene. The CDR3 loop reads CASSLDQRRGYTGELFF. The CDR3 DNA is TGTGCCAGCAGCTTAGATCAAAGGAGGGGGTACACCGGGGAGCTGTTTTTT.

The genes are TRBV6-5 and TRBJ2-7; 8 bases agree with TRBD1. The CDR3 totals 15 residues. V was clipped by 2 bases and J by 0 bases; unmatched bases: 3. In germline, CDR1 is MNHEY, CDR2 SVGAGI. CDR3: CASSYAGGPSYEQYF. The CDR3 nucleotides read TGTGCCAGCAGTTACGCAGGGGGCCCCTCCTACGAGCAGTACTTC.

The chain has TRBV6-6 and TRBJ1-3, with no clear D. V was clipped by 6 bases and J by 4 bases, with 10 bases between them. Germline lookup yields CDR1 MNHNY and CDR2 SVGAGI (reference sequence). CDR3 length: 13 residues. The CDR3 protein is CASRLIQGNTIYF. DNA for the CDR3: TGTGCCAGCAGACTCATACAGGGAAACACCATATATTTT.

The chain recombines TRBV27 with TRBJ2-1; 9 positions agree with TRBD2. The CDR3 covers 16 residues. The germline V gene has CDR1 MNHEY and CDR2 SMNVEV (reference sequence). Trimming at V came to 3 bases and at J to 2 bases, leaving 5 bases not matched to a gene. For the CDR3, the DNA is TGTGCCAGCAGTTTGAGGCGGGGGGGAACCTACAATGAGCAGTTCTTC. This sequence encodes CASSLRRGGTYNEQFF.

The V and J genes are TRBV28 and TRBJ1-6; D may be TRBD1 (6 bases). The CDR3 covers 15 residues. Germline values: CDR1 MDHEN, CDR2 SYDVKM. Trimming left V 5 bases short and J 5 bases short, with 13 bases between. The CDR3: CASSPREGDNSPLHF. CDR3 DNA sequence: TGTGCCAGCAGTCCCCGGGAGGGGGATAATTCACCCCTCCACTTT.

The V gene is TRBV7-2, the J gene TRBJ2-7, with 15 bases matching TRBD2. V gave up 5 bases and J gave up 5 bases; unmatched junction bases: 16. The germline V gene encodes CDR1 SGHTA and CDR2 FQGNSA. The CDR3 consists of 19 residues. The CDR3 loop is CASSRDVPGTSGRIDEQYF. The CDR3 DNA follows: TGTGCCAGCAGCCGAGACGTACCCGGGACTAGCGGGAGGATCGACGAGCAGTACTTC.

The chain is built from TRBV27 and TRBJ1-1; 7 nucleotides match TRBD1. The germline CDR1 and CDR2 sequences are MNHEY and SMNVEV (reference sequence). Germline trimming cut 5 bases from V and 0 bases from J; bases unmatched to any gene: 3. The CDR3 totals 14 residues. The CDR3 loop is CASSITGVNTEAFF. CDR3 sequence (DNA): TGTGCCAGCAGTATTACAGGGGTGAACACTGAAGCTTTCTTT.

V and J are TRBV5-1 and TRBJ2-5, with a possible D match to TRBD1 (5 bases). Germline lookup yields CDR1 SGHRS and CDR2 YFSETQ. Trimming took 2 bases from V and 2 from J, leaving 19 bases between them. The CDR3 consists of 17 residues. The CDR3 reads CASSLAYDRQFQETQYF. In DNA, the CDR3 is TGCGCCAGCAGCTTAGCCTACGACCGACAGTTTCAAGAGACCCAGTACTTC.

The genes are TRBV4-2 and TRBJ1-5; 7 bases are shared with TRBD1. The CDR3 covers 15 residues. The trim removed 2 bases at V and 4 bases at J, leaving 5 bases unmatched. Germline V gene lookup returns CDR1 LGHNA and CDR2 YNFKEQ. The CDR3 nucleotides read TGTGCCAGCAGCCAATTGACAGGGAGGAATCAGCCCCAGCATTTT. This translates into CASSQLTGRNQPQHF.

The rearrangement uses TRBV7-2 and TRBJ2-7, with 10 bases fitting TRBD1. Unmatched junction bases numbered 6, after V lost 5 bases and J lost 5 bases. CDR3 size: 14 residues. Per the germline V gene, CDR1 is SGHTA and CDR2 is FQGNSA. CDR3 loop: CASSPRQGANEQYF. Here the CDR3 DNA reads TGTGCCAGCAGCCCCCGACAGGGGGCCAACGAGCAGTACTTC. Drawing the rest from reference TRBV7-2 and TRBJ2-7, the complete variable domain is GAGVSQSPSNKVTEKGKDVELRCDPISGHTALYWYRQSLGQGLEFLIYFQGNSAPDKSGLPSDRFSAERTGGSVSTLTIQRTQQEDSAVYLCASSPRQGANEQYFGPGTRLTVT.

The rearrangement uses TRBV18 and TRBJ2-5; 9 bases line up with TRBD1. Germline values: CDR1 KGHSH, CDR2 LQKENI. The CDR3 sequence is 16 residues long. The J segment lost 4 bases and the V segment lost 1 base, leaving 7 bases of the junction unmatched. CDR3 protein: CASSPLGTGIIETQYF. The CDR3 region has the DNA TGTGCCAGCTCACCACTCGGGACAGGGATAATAGAGACCCAGTACTTC.

The genes are TRBV7-9 and TRBJ1-5, with D perhaps TRBD1 (6 bases). V dropped 5 bases and J dropped 6 bases, with 20 bases sitting between them. In germline, CDR1 is SEHNR, CDR2 FQNEAQ (reference sequence). The CDR3 covers 16 residues. The DNA of the CDR3 is TGTGCCAGCAGCGTAAGCTCCGGGGGAGGGGGTCAGCCCCAGCATTTT. This codes for CASSVSSGGGGQPQHF. Complete variable domain (other parts from reference TRBV7-9 and TRBJ1-5): DTGVSQNPRHKITKRGQNVTFRCDPISEHNRLYWYRQTLGQGPEFLTYFQNEAQLEKSRLLSDRFSAERPKGSFSTLEIQRTEQGDSAMYLCASSVSSGGGGQPQHFGDGTRLSIL.

The chain is built from TRBV6-6 and TRBJ2-3, with 8 bases matching TRBD2. Germline assignment: CDR1 MNHNY and CDR2 SVGAGI (reference sequence). V shed 6 bases and J 4 bases; nucleotides not matched to a gene: 9. The length of the CDR3 is 15 residues. Here the CDR3 reads CASRSPGGRSDTQYF. DNA of the CDR3: TGTGCCAGCAGGTCTCCCGGCGGGAGGTCAGATACGCAGTATTTT.

This clone was found a few times. V gene TRBV28 combines with J gene TRBJ1-1; D unresolved. Germline V gives CDR1 MDHEN, CDR2 SYDVKM. The CDR3 consists of 15 residues. The ends were cut back, 5 bases at V and 1 base at J, with 14 bases in the middle. The CDR3 region is CASSEIDGANTEAFF. CDR3 nucleotides: TGTGCCAGCAGTGAAATCGATGGAGCGAACACTGAAGCTTTCTTT.

The gene calls are TRBV1 and TRBJ1-4; whether TRBD1, the table's D call, matches the DNA was not checked. TRBV1 is recorded as a pseudogene. The CDR3 is 18 residues long. Here the CDR3 DNA reads TGCACCAGCAGCCAAGTTGGGACAGGGGTGAGGGCTAATGAAAAACTGTTTTTT. Protein: CTSSQVGTGVRANEKLFF.

V and J are TRBV5-1 and TRBJ2-7, with 14 bases aligning to TRBD2. V lost 2 bases and J lost 0; bases outside the gene matches: 10. Germline CDR1 SGHRS, CDR2 YFSETQ. This CDR3 spans 19 amino acids. CDR3 DNA sequence: TGCGCCAGCAGCTTCTCCGGGACTAGCGGGGGTCAGAGCTCCTACGAGCAGTACTTC. It is translated as CASSFSGTSGGQSSYEQYF.

CDR3 loop: CATQPERGINSPLHF. CDR3 bases: TGTGCCACCCAACCAGAACGCGGGATTAATTCACCCCTCCACTTT. V gene TRBV15 combines with J gene TRBJ1-6; D gene uncertain. Trimming took off 8 bases at V and 6 bases at J, with 17 bases between the two ends. This CDR3 contains 15 residues. Germline V gives CDR1 LNHNV, CDR2 YYDKDF (reference sequence). Looking up the rest from reference TRBV15 and TRBJ1-6 gives the full variable domain: DAMVIQNPRYQVTQFGKPVTLSCSQTLNHNVMYWYQQKSSQAPKLLFHYYDKDFNNEADTPDNFQSRRPNTSFCFLDIRSPGLGDTAMYLCATQPERGINSPLHFGNGTRLTVT.

V and J are TRBV7-6 and TRBJ2-5, with TRBD1 identical over 8 bases. J lost 6 bases, V lost 4 bases, and 7 bases had no gene match. The CDR3 covers 14 residues. From germline, CDR1 is SGHVS and CDR2 FNYEAQ. DNA for the CDR3: TGTGCCAGCAGCTCCGGACAGGGCGGTCAGACCCAGTACTTC. Encoded protein: CASSSGQGGQTQYF. The full variable domain, in which reference TRBV7-6 and TRBJ2-5 provide the parts outside the CDR3, is GAGVSQSPRYKVTKRGQDVALRCDPISGHVSLYWYRQALGQGPEFLTYFNYEAQQDKSGLPNDRFSAERPEGSISTLTIQRTEQRDSAMYRCASSSGQGGQTQYFGPGTRLLVL.

The V and J genes are TRBV6-5 and TRBJ1-1; 7 bases align to TRBD1. The CDR3 totals 13 residues. V shed 2 bases, J shed 4 bases, and the junction held 1 base outside the gene matches. The V gene's germline CDR1 is MNHEY and CDR2 SVGAGI. This CDR3 reads CASSYRDSTEAFF. CDR3 DNA: TGTGCCAGCAGTTACCGGGACAGCACTGAAGCTTTCTTT.

The V and J genes are TRBV28 and TRBJ1-2, with D maybe TRBD1 (5 bases). Germline V gene sequence: CDR1 MDHEN, CDR2 SYDVKM. The CDR3 has 13 amino acids. V shed 4 bases and J shed 5 bases, with 11 bases lying between them. This CDR3 is CASSSGTDYGYTF. The CDR3 DNA reads as TGTGCCAGCAGTTCGGGGACCGATTATGGCTACACCTTC.

The rearrangement links TRBV7-7 to TRBJ2-1; 9 nucleotides line up with TRBD1. The J segment lost 7 bases and the V segment lost 3 bases, leaving 4 bases of the junction unmatched. Germline lookup yields CDR1 SSHAT and CDR2 FNYEAQ (reference sequence). The CDR3 length is 14 residues. CDR3 loop: CASSFGTGSNEQFF. The CDR3 coding sequence is TGTGCCAGCAGCTTTGGGACAGGGTCGAATGAGCAGTTCTTC.